The following is a TCR beta chain sequence with its context. After removal of 4 bases from V and 0 bases from J, the junction contained 10 bases not matched to a gene. The CDR3 runs to 17 residues. Germline V CDR1 and CDR2: SGHRS, YFSETQ. This sample is part of a study of CD8+ T cells in alopecia areata. cDNA reverse transcribed from extracted RNA served as the sequencing template. Method: immunoSEQ multiplex PCR; TCRdb's copy keeps in-frame clones and lacks some. Seen here are 13,000 to 15,000 clones, around three fifths observed once, and the top ten hold roughly 3.5%. Sorting of CD4+ cells into CD25+CD127- cells was carried out for five patients.

Sequences were obtained from CD4+ Tregs sorted from blood. This receptor was taken from a human donor with alopecia areata. V is TRBV5-1 and J is TRBJ2-4; TRBD1 matches 7 bases. CDR3 sequence (DNA): TGCGCCAGCAGCCCATACCCGACAGGGCTAGCCAAAAACATTCAGTACTTC. It specifies CASSPYPTGLAKNIQYF.